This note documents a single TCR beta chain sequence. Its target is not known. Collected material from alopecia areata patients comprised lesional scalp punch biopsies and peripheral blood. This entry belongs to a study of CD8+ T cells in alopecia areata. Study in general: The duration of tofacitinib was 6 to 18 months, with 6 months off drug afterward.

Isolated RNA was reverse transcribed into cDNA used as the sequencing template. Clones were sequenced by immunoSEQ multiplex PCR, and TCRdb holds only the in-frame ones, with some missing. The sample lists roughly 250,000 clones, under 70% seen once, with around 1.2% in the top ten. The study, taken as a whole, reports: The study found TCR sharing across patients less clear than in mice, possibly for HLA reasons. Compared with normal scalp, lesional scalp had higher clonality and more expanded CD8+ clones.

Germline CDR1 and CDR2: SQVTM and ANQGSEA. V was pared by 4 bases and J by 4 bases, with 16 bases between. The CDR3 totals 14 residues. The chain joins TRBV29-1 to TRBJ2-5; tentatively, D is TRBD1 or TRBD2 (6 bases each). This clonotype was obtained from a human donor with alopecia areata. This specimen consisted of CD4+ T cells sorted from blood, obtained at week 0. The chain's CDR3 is CSVADGGGRETQYF. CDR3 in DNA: TGCAGCGTTGCCGATGGAGGGGGTCGAGAGACCCAGTACTTC.